This T cell receptor beta chain was found in a study of shared clonotypes between healthy human individuals (dated by TCRdb to the early 2020s). A note on the overall study: The cohort included three men and a couple of women between 18 and 49 years of age. To estimate repertoire size and how much clonotypes are shared between individuals, the study performed deep sequencing of blood TCR repertoires from 4 to 6 healthy adults. To increase sequencing depth and limit assay-specific biases, different laboratories used diverse techniques to prepare libraries and sequence TCR repertoires. Between about 0.85 and 9.5 billion PBMCs per donor were obtained by leukapheresis.

TCR CDR3 regions were amplified from genomic DNA by multiplex PCR using the deep immunoSEQ assay. For each cell subset, the extracted genomic DNA was distributed evenly across all wells of several immunoSEQ 96-well plates, and each plate served as one replicate. Each replicate PCR for unsorted PBMC received roughly 0.3 ug genomic DNA, equal to 30,000 or so T cell genomes. Ten immunoSEQ deep assay plates were used to sequence the unsorted PBMC genomic DNA. The purified libraries were quantified using a Qubit 3.0 fluorometer, sized with a Bioanalyzer 2100, and then quantified again using the KAPA Library Quantification kit. Every immunoSEQ 96-well plate was sequenced on a separate single-read 150-cycle Illumina NextSeq 550 flow cell. Concerning the study's data processing: Because the immunoSEQ output included only junctional sequences and no quality scores, the filtering could not be the same as the filtering used for full-length reads. To assign V/J genes and CDR3, sequences were annotated against IMGT germline references using PyIR, a Python wrapper for IgBLAST v1.9. Reads were filtered out if the reads had weak V/J assignments (E-value above 1e-6), no CDR3, stop codons, out-of-frame junctions, or ambiguous translated residues. V3J clonotypes were defined by identical inferred V gene, J gene, and CDR3 amino acid sequence. Percentage overlap between repertoires was calculated by dividing the number of shared unique clonotypes by the size of the smaller repertoire. RTK rarefaction, the Chao1 estimator, and Recon v2.1 estimates of unobserved clonotypes were used to assess repertoire richness. The source is immuneACCESS, and TCRdb retained only in-frame sequences with V and J called. Part of the clones is not carried over; for the studies checked, unresolved V genes explain less than half of this, and the remainder is unexplained. The V and J calls and clone size were taken over from that table, and D and trimming were inferred from the DNA. The table for this sample lists around 500,000 clones; 81% of them were counted only once. Together, the top ten hold over 9.5% of the sample.

This clone was detected only once. The clone's antigen remains unknown. Per-base quality was not reported, and no clone a single base away is much larger than it. Donors were healthy HIV-negative adults with no recently reported acute infections or vaccinations. All donors were Caucasian adults living in Nashville, Tennessee, USA. For unsorted samples, approximately 89 million PBMCs were counted, and genomic DNA was extracted using the QIAamp DNA Blood Mini kit. After blood collection by leukapheresis, PBMCs were isolated using Ficoll-Histopaque density gradient centrifugation and then cryopreserved in the vapor phase of liquid nitrogen. Results the study describes overall, beyond this receptor: Because the study included only a small number of donors, the genetic and exposure-history diversity represented was limited. Pairwise subsampling indicated that sequencing depth was expected to affect the degree of clonotype sharing among donors. Sampling was restricted to blood, and TCR repertoires in tissues likely differ from the TCR repertoires found in blood.

Looking up the germline V gene yields CDR1 MNHEY and CDR2 SVGAGI. The trim is 0 bases for V and 2 bases for J, with a gap of 14 bases between the germline ends. The CDR3 spans 16 residues, from the cysteine through the phenylalanine. CDR3 DNA only is kept here, 48 bases in frame from base 1. The receptor's source is a middle-aged woman in good health. Some clones in this sample may be carry-over from other donors' samples. The chain was built from TRBV6-5 and TRBJ2-7; the D segment is perhaps TRBD1 or TRBD2, each sharing 6 matched bases. Material for sequencing was PBMCs. Here the CDR3 is given as CASSYSGSGGPYEQYF. The nucleotides are TGTGCCAGCAGTTACTCGGGGTCTGGGGGGCCCTACGAGCAGTACTTC.